This T cell receptor (beta chain) was captured in a study of T-cell reconstitution after alpha-beta-depleted transplantation in children (dated by TCRdb to 2016 to 2017). Context from the whole study: The study quantitatively tracked T-cell immune reconstitution after TCRalphabeta/CD19-depleted allogeneic hematopoietic cell transplantation in children using TCR repertoire profiling.

Receptor libraries were prepared by PCR. This sample was sequenced with an Illumina HiSeq 2500. TCR libraries were prepared with molecular barcoding, using unique molecular identifiers to normalize TCRbeta repertoire quantification. The raw public reads went through TCRdb reprocessing: fastp at Q25, MiXCR clone calling, in-frame beta chains kept. Here each entry gathers all rows of one CDR3 protein and keeps the most common genes and DNA. The sample has approximately 200,000 distinct CDR3 sequences on record, about 14% of them singletons. The ten largest clonotypes hold about 12% of the sample. V loses 7 bases at its end and J loses 0 bases; junction bases beyond the gene matches: 7. CDR3 length: 15 amino acids, cysteine to phenylalanine. Only the CDR3 DNA is retained, 45 bases long and in frame from the first base. This clonotype was recorded at least ten times. Its antigen remains unidentified. Base-call qualities are not available, and no considerably larger clone is one nucleotide away.

The TCR was taken from a human donor who donated a stem cell graft to a child with acute lymphoblastic leukemia. Sequenced here: PBMCs from the stem cell graft donor, sampled from the stem cell graft. The rearranged chain carries TRBV12-3 or TRBV12-4 and TRBJ2-3; a stretch of 7 junction bases matches TRBD2. The CDR3 amino acid sequence is: CASNAGLLSTDTQYF. DNA sequence: TGTGCCAGCAACGCGGGACTACTAAGCACAGATACGCAGTATTTT.